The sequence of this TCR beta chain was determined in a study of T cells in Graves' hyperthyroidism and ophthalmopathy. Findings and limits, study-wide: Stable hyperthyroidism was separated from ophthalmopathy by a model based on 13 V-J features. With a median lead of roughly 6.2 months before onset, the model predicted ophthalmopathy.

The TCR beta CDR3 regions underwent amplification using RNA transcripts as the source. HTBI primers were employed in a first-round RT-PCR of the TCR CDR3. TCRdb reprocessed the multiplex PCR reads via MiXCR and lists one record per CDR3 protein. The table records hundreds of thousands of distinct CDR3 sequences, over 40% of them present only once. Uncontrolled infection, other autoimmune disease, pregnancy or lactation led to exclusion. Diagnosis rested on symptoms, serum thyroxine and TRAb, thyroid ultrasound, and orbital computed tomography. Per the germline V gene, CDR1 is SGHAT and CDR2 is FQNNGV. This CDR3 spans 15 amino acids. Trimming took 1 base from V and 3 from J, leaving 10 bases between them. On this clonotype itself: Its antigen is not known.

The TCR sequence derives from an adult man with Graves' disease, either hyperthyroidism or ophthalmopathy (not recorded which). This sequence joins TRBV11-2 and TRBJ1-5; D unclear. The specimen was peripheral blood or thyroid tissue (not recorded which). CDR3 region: CASSLVRGNNQPQHF. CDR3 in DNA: TGTGCCAGCAGCTTAGTCCGGGGAAACAATCAGCCCCAGCATTTT.